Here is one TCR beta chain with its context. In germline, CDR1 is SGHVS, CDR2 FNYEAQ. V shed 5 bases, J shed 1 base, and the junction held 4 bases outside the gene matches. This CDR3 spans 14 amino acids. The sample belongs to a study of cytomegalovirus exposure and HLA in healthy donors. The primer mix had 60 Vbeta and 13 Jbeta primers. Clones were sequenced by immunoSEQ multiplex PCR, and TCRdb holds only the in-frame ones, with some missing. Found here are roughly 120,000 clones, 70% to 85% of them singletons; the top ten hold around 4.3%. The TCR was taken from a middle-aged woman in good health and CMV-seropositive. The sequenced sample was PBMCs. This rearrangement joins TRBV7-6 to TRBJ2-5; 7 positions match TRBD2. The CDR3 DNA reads TGTGCCAGCAGCGCGGGCGGGGGCCAAGAGACCCAGTACTTC. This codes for CASSAGGGQETQYF.